Listed below are T cell receptor beta chains from one sample, sequenced in a study of shared clonotypes between healthy human individuals. Produced via immunoSEQ multiplex PCR; TCRdb's table is partial and in-frame only. The sample lists approximately 2,000,000 clones; around 92% were seen once. Sequencing was carried out using naive CD4+ T cells from PBMCs. The source of these receptors is a man younger than 35 in good health. Some clones in this sample may be carry-over from other donors' samples. The CDR3 runs from the conserved cysteine through the conserved F or W. Fields, in order: D gene, J gene, clone size, V gene, CDR3 DNA, CDR3 protein. The D gene is left open where the match is weak. Size tells how often a clone was seen (once, few, many) or the class of an expanded clone, and some rows leave it out.

d_call: -
j_call: TRBJ1-4
clone_size: -
v_call: TRBV27
cdr3_nt: TGTGCCAGCAGTTTGGTTGGGGAAAGACTGTTTTTT
cdr3_aa: CASSLVGERLFF

d_call: TRBD1
j_call: TRBJ1-2
clone_size: -
v_call: TRBV7-9
cdr3_nt: TGTGCCAGCAGCTTAGCAGGGGGCGGCTACACCTTC
cdr3_aa: CASSLAGGGYTF

d_call: TRBD2
j_call: TRBJ2-1
clone_size: once
v_call: TRBV9
cdr3_nt: TGTGCCAGCAGCACACGACTAGCGGGAGCCAATGAGCAGTTCTTC
cdr3_aa: CASSTRLAGANEQFF

d_call: TRBD2
j_call: TRBJ2-2
clone_size: -
v_call: TRBV19
cdr3_nt: TGTGCCAGTACACTAGGGACTAGCGGGAGACGCGGGGAGCTGTTTTTT
cdr3_aa: CASTLGTSGRRGELFF

d_call: -
j_call: TRBJ1-1
clone_size: -
v_call: TRBV15
cdr3_nt: TGTGCCACCAGACGGGAAACTGAAGCTTTCTTT
cdr3_aa: CATRRETEAFF

d_call: -
j_call: TRBJ1-2
clone_size: -
v_call: TRBV30
cdr3_nt: TGTGCCTGGAGTCCCGACTTGAGGGACTATGGCTACACCTTC
cdr3_aa: CAWSPDLRDYGYTF

d_call: TRBD2
j_call: TRBJ2-7
clone_size: -
v_call: TRBV5-1
cdr3_nt: TGCGCCAGCAGTATGGGAGGGACTGCGACCTACGAGCAGTACTTC
cdr3_aa: CASSMGGTATYEQYF

d_call: -
j_call: TRBJ2-7
clone_size: -
v_call: TRBV20-1
cdr3_nt: TGCAGTGGCAGCAGAGCCTACGAGCAGTACTTC
cdr3_aa: CSGSRAYEQYF

d_call: TRBD1
j_call: TRBJ1-3
clone_size: -
v_call: TRBV5-6
cdr3_nt: TGTGCCAGCAGCAAGACAGGGCTCTTCTCTGGAAACACCATATATTTT
cdr3_aa: CASSKTGLFSGNTIYF

d_call: -
j_call: TRBJ2-2
clone_size: -
v_call: TRBV4-2
cdr3_nt: TGTGCCAGCGGGAAGGGGCTAGCGAATTGGGCCGGGGAGCTGTTTTTT
cdr3_aa: CASGKGLANWAGELFF

d_call: -
j_call: TRBJ2-1
clone_size: -
v_call: TRBV15
cdr3_nt: TGTGCCACAAGCGGGTACAATGAGCAGTTCTTC
cdr3_aa: CATSGYNEQFF

d_call: TRBD2
j_call: TRBJ2-7
clone_size: -
v_call: TRBV7-2
cdr3_nt: TGTGCCAGCAGCTTGGCGGGAGGGGGGTACGAGCAGTACTTC
cdr3_aa: CASSLAGGGYEQYF

d_call: -
j_call: TRBJ1-1
clone_size: -
v_call: TRBV7-9
cdr3_nt: TGTGCCAGCAGCTTAGAGGGGATATACACTGAAGCTTTCTTT
cdr3_aa: CASSLEGIYTEAFF

d_call: -
j_call: TRBJ2-5
clone_size: -
v_call: TRBV5-1
cdr3_nt: TGCGCCAGCAGCTTGTCGGCAGGACCCGAAGAGACCCAGTACTTC
cdr3_aa: CASSLSAGPEETQYF

d_call: -
j_call: TRBJ2-3
clone_size: -
v_call: TRBV7-2
cdr3_nt: TGTGCCAGCAGCTTACACAGGATGTACACAGATACGCAGTATTTT
cdr3_aa: CASSLHRMYTDTQYF

d_call: TRBD2
j_call: TRBJ2-5
clone_size: -
v_call: TRBV30
cdr3_nt: TGTACCTGGAGGGGACTAGGGCTAGAGACCCAGTACTTC
cdr3_aa: CTWRGLGLETQYF

d_call: -
j_call: TRBJ2-1
clone_size: -
v_call: TRBV7-2
cdr3_nt: TGTGCCAGCGGGACGAGGGGCAATGAGCAGTTCTTC
cdr3_aa: CASGTRGNEQFF

d_call: -
j_call: TRBJ2-3
clone_size: -
v_call: TRBV5-4
cdr3_nt: TGTGCCAGCAGCCCCGACCGGGATACGCAGTATTTT
cdr3_aa: CASSPDRDTQYF

d_call: -
j_call: TRBJ2-1
clone_size: -
v_call: TRBV28
cdr3_nt: TGTGCCAGCAGTTTGCAGGAGCCTACAATCGAGCAGTTCTTC
cdr3_aa: CASSLQEPTIEQFF

d_call: -
j_call: TRBJ2-2
clone_size: -
v_call: TRBV5-4
cdr3_nt: TGTGCCAGCAGCTTGGACCCCCCGAAGGCCGGGGAGCTGTTTTTT
cdr3_aa: CASSLDPPKAGELFF

d_call: TRBD1
j_call: TRBJ1-1
clone_size: -
v_call: TRBV5-1
cdr3_nt: TGCGCCAGCAGCCGCGGACAGGGGGGTAGTACTGAAGCTTTCTTT
cdr3_aa: CASSRGQGGSTEAFF

d_call: -
j_call: TRBJ2-3
clone_size: -
v_call: TRBV5-1
cdr3_nt: TGCGCCAGCAGCCCGGGACCGCCCTACCGCACAGATACGCAGTATTTT
cdr3_aa: CASSPGPPYRTDTQYF